This T cell receptor (beta chain) was found in a study of shared clonotypes between healthy human individuals (dated by TCRdb to the early 2020s). Regarding the research as a whole: A couple of women and a few men aged 18 to 49 years were included in the cohort. Per donor, three plates each were used for CD4 naive and CD4 memory, two for CD8 naive, and one for CD8 memory. The study deeply sequenced blood TCR repertoires of about five healthy adults to estimate repertoire size and the extent of clonotype sharing between individuals. Libraries were prepared and TCR repertoires were sequenced by different laboratories using diverse techniques, in order to increase sequencing depth and limit assay-specific biases. Each donor's leukapheresis produced roughly between about 0.9 and 9.5 billion PBMCs.

To note about this clone: Which antigen it targets is not known. No much larger clone is present one base from it, and per-base qualities are unavailable.

TCR CDR3 regions were amplified from genomic DNA by multiplex PCR using the deep immunoSEQ assay. Extracted genomic DNA from each cell subset was spread evenly across all wells of several immunoSEQ 96-well plates, with each plate serving as a replicate. For sorted subsets, each replicate PCR was loaded with about 200 ng genomic DNA, equivalent to 25,000 to 30,000 T cell genomes. The purified libraries were quantified using a Qubit 3.0 fluorometer, sized with a Bioanalyzer 2100, and then quantified again using the KAPA Library Quantification kit. Every immunoSEQ 96-well plate was sequenced on a dedicated single-read 150-cycle Illumina NextSeq 550 flow cell. Per the source publication's procedure: The immunoSEQ output contained only junctional sequences without quality scores, so filtering could not match that applied to full-length reads. To assign V/J genes and CDR3, sequences were annotated using PyIR, a Python wrapper for IgBLAST v1.9, with IMGT germline references. Reads were removed for weak V/J assignments (E-value above 1e-6), missing CDR3, stop codons, out-of-frame junctions, or ambiguous translated residues. A V3J clonotype was defined by an identical inferred V gene, J gene, and CDR3 amino acid sequence. The percentage overlap between two repertoires was calculated by dividing the number of shared unique clonotypes by the size of the smaller repertoire. Richness of each repertoire was evaluated using RTK rarefaction, the Chao1 estimator, and Recon v2.1 estimates of unobserved clonotypes. Generation probabilities for all TCRbeta clonotypes obtained by the gDNA method from a handful of donors were computed using OLGA. TCRdb obtained this table from immuneACCESS and retained in-frame rearrangements with V and J assigned. These tables miss some clones; where compared with another copy, unresolved V genes account for less than half of the shortfall, and the remainder is unexplained. Clonal size and the V and J genes are those of that table, whereas D and trimming came from the DNA. This sample lists about 2.2 million clones; about 93% were detected once. The top ten clones comprise approximately 1.7% of the sample.

Study-wide conclusions, independent of this receptor: Pairwise subsampling led to the expectation that sequencing depth would affect the degree of clonotype sharing among donors. Estimated clonotype richness was generally larger for naive than for memory subsets. Because the study included a small number of donors, the genetic and exposure-history diversity represented was limited. About 4.5% of naive CD4, 3.5% of naive CD8, around 2.3% of memory CD4, and more than 0.35% of memory CD8 clonotypes were shared across several donors. Sampling was limited to blood, and TCR repertoires in tissue likely differ from TCR repertoires in blood. Rarefaction of sorted-subset datasets indicated incomplete sequencing despite the large sequencing depth. Higher generation probabilities were observed for clonotypes shared by all four sorted-subset donors than for non-shared clonotypes.

CD8 naive samples were CD45RO-negative cells positively selected for CCR7, giving a CD45RA+CCR7+ population that excluded TemRA cells. The donors were healthy, HIV-negative adults with no recently reported acute infections or vaccinations. All donors were Caucasian adults living in Nashville, Tennessee, USA. Blood was collected by leukapheresis, and PBMCs were isolated by Ficoll-Histopaque density gradient centrifugation and then cryopreserved in liquid nitrogen vapor phase. Purity and quantity of every magnetically sorted T cell population were checked by analytical flow cytometry. From each sorted fraction, genomic DNA was isolated and quantified by UV absorbance on a Nanodrop 2000c. At the junction V is shortened by 3 bases and J by 6 bases; bases outside the gene matches: 8. Counted from cysteine to phenylalanine, this CDR3 has 15 amino acids. The CDR3 DNA has 45 bases and is translated from base 1. CDR1 SGDLS and CDR2 YYNGEE were looked up in the germline V gene.

The TCR was taken from a man in his late teens or twenties in good health. Some clones in this sample may be carry-over from other donors' samples. This chain joins TRBV9 to TRBJ2-2, and 7 bases in between align with TRBD1. The sequenced material came from naive CD8+ T cells from PBMCs. The cell subset or site label, read with the paper, signifies: CD45RA+CCR7+. The CDR3: CASSADRITSGELFF. The bases read TGTGCCAGCAGCGCGGACAGGATTACGTCCGGGGAGCTGTTTTTT.